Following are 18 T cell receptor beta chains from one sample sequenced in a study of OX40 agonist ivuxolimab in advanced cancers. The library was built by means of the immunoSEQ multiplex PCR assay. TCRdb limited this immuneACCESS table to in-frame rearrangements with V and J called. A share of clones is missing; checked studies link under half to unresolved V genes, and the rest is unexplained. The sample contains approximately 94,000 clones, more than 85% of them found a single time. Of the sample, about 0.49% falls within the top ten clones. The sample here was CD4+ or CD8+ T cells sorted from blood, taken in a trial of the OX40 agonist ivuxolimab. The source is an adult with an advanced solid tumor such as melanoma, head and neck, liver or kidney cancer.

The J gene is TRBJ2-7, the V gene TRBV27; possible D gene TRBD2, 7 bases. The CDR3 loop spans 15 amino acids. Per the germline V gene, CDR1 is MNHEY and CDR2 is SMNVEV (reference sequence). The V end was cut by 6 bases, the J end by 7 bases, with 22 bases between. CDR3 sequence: CASSPKSGARGEQYF. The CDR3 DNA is TGTGCCAGCAGCCCTAAGTCGGGGGCGCGGGGGGAGCAGTACTTC.

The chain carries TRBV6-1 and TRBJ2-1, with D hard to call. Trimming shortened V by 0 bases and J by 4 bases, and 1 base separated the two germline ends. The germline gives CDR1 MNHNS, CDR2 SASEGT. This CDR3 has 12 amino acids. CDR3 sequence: CASSEAYNEQFF. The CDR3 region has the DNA TGTGCCAGCAGTGAAGCTTACAATGAGCAGTTCTTC.

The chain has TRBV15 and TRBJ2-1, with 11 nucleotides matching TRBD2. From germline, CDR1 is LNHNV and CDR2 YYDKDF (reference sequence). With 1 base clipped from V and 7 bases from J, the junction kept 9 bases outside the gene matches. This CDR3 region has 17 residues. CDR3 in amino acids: CATSRGLAGGPLNEQFF. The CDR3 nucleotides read TGTGCCACCAGCAGAGGCTTAGCGGGAGGGCCTTTAAATGAGCAGTTCTTC.

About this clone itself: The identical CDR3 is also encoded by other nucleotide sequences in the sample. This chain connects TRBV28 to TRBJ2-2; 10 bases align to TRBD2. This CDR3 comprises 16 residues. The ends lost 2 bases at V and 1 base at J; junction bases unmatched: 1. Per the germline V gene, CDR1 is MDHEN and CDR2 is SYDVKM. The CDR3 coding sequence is TGTGCCAGCAGTTTAAGCGGGAGGGGGAACACCGGGGAGCTGTTTTTT. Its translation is CASSLSGRGNTGELFF.

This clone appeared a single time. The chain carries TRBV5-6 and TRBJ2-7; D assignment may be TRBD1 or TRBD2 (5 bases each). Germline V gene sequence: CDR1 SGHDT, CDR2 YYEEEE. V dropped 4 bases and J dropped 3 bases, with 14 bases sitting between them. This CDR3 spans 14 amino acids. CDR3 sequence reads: CASSPGPSHYEQYF. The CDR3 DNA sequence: TGTGCCAGCAGCCCGGGACCTTCCCACTACGAGCAGTACTTC.

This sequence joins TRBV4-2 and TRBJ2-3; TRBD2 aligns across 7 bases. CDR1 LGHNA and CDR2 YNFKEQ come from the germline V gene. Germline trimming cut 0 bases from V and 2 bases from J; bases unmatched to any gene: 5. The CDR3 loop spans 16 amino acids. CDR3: CASSQDGAGTTDTQYF. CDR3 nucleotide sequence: TGTGCCAGCAGCCAAGATGGAGCGGGGACCACAGATACGCAGTATTTT.

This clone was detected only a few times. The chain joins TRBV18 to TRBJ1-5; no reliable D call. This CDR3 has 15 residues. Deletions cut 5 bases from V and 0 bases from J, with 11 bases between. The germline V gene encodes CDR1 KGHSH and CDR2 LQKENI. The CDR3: CASSSDGYSNQPQHF. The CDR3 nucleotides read TGTGCCAGCTCATCGGACGGTTATAGCAATCAGCCCCAGCATTTT. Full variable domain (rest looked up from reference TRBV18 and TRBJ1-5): NAGVMQNPRHLVRRRGQEARLRCSPMKGHSHVYWYRQLPEEGLKFMVYLQKENIIDESGMPKERFSAEFPKEGPSILRIQQVVRGDSAAYFCASSSDGYSNQPQHFGDGTRLSIL.

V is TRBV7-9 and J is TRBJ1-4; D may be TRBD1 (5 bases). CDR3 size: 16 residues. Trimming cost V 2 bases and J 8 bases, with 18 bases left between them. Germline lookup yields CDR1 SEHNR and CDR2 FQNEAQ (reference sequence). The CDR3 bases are TGTGCCAGCAGCTTACCCCCCGGGGCTGTAGGGGAAAAACTGTTTTTT. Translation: CASSLPPGAVGEKLFF. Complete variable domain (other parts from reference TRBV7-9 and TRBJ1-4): DTGVSQNPRHKITKRGQNVTFRCDPISEHNRLYWYRQTLGQGPEFLTYFQNEAQLEKSRLLSDRFSAERPKGSFSTLEIQRTEQGDSAMYLCASSLPPGAVGEKLFFGSGTQLSVL.

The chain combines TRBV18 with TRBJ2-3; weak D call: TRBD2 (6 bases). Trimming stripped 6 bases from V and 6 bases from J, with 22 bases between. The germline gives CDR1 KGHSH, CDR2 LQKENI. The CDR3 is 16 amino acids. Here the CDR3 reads CASSPSDTFSGDTQYF. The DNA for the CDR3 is TGTGCCAGCTCCCCCTCTGACACATTCAGCGGGGATACGCAGTATTTT.

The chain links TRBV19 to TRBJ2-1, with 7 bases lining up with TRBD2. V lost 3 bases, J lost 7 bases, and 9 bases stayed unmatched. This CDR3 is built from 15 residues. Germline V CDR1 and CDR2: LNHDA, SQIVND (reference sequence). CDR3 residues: CASSIISSGENEQFF. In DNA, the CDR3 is TGTGCCAGTAGTATTATCAGCAGCGGGGAGAATGAGCAGTTCTTC.

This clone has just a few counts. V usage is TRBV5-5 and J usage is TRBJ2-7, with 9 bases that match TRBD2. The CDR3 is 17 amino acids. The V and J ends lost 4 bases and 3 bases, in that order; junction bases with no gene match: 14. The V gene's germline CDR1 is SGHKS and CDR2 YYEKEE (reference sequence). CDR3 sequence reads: CASSRHQRLADGYEQYF. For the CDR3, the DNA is TGTGCCAGCAGCCGACACCAACGACTAGCGGATGGCTACGAGCAGTACTTC.

CDR3 coding DNA: TGTGCCAGCAGTGACAGCTCTGGAAACACCATATATTTT. It translates to CASSDSSGNTIYF. The V call is TRBV9, the J call TRBJ1-3, with D perhaps TRBD1 (5 bases). The V gene lost 5 bases and the J gene lost 0 bases, with 6 bases spanning the gap. Germline CDR1 and CDR2: SGDLS and YYNGEE. The CDR3 totals 13 residues.

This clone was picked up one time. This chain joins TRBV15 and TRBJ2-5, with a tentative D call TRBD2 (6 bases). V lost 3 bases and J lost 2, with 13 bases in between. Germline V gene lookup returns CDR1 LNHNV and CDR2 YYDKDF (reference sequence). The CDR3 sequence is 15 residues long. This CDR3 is CATSRPGGFQETQYF. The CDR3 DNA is TGTGCCACCAGCAGGCCCGGGGGTTTTCAAGAGACCCAGTACTTC.

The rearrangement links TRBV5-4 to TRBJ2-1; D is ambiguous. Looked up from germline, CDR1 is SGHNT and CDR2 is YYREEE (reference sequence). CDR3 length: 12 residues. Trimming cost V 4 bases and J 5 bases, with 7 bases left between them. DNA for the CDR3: TGTGCCAGCAGCAACGCCGACAATGAGCAGTTCTTC. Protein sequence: CASSNADNEQFF.

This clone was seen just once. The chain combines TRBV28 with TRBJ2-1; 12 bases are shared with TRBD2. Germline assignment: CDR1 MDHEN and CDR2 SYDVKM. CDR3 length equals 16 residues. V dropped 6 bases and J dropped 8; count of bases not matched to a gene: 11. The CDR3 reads CASSPTSGRPWDEQFF. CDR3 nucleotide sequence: TGTGCCAGCAGCCCCACTAGCGGGAGGCCATGGGATGAGCAGTTCTTC.

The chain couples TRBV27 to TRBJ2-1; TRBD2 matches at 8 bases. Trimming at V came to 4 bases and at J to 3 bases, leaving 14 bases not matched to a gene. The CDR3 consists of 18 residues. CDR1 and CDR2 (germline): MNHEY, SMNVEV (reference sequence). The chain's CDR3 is CASSSYLSGSLYYNEQFF. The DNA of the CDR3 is TGTGCCAGCAGTTCCTACCTCAGCGGGAGTCTTTACTACAATGAGCAGTTCTTC.

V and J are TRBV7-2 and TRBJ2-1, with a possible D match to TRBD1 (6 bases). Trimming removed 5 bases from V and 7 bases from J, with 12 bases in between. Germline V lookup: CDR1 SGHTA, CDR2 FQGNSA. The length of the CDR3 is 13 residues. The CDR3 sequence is CASSGGRVNEQFF. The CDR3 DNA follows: TGTGCCAGCAGCGGGGGCCGGGTAAATGAGCAGTTCTTC.

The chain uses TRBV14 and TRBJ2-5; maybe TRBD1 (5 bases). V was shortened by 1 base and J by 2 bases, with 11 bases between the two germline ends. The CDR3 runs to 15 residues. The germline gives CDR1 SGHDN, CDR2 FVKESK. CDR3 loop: CASSQGRQLQETQYF. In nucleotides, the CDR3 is TGTGCCAGCAGCCAAGGGAGACAGCTACAAGAGACCCAGTACTTC.